Listed below are T cell receptor beta chains from one sample, sequenced in a study of T cells in Graves' hyperthyroidism and ophthalmopathy. TCRdb independently ran MiXCR on the multiplex PCR reads; one entry per CDR3 protein. Of nearly 750,000 distinct CDR3 sequences listed, approximately 36% were seen once; the top ten hold around 32%. Sequencing used blood. The source is a woman aged 40-49 years with Graves' hyperthyroidism. The CDR3 runs from the conserved cysteine through the conserved F or W. The D gene is left open where the match is weak. For some rows the clone size is stated as once, few or many, or as a class when expanded; others skip it.

clone size | J gene | V gene | D gene | CDR3 protein | CDR3 DNA
NA | TRBJ2-3 | TRBV20-1 | NA | CSAMAGVTDTQYF | TGCAGTGCAATGGCCGGGGTCACAGATACGCAGTATTTT
NA | TRBJ2-7 | TRBV27 | TRBD1 | CASRGDRGPDEQYF | TGTGCCAGCAGGGGGGACAGGGGGCCCGACGAGCAGTACTTC
NA | TRBJ1-3 | TRBV6-5 | NA | CASSYGVYSSGNTIYF | TGTGCCAGCAGTTATGGGGTCTATAGCTCTGGAAACACCATATATTTT
NA | TRBJ1-5 | TRBV29-1 | NA | CSVEGSPGQPQHF | TGCAGCGTTGAAGGCAGCCCCGGGCAGCCCCAGCATTTT
NA | TRBJ1-1 | TRBV11-1 | NA | CASSLGRGDVAFF | TGTGCCAGCAGTTTAGGCAGGGGCGATGTCGCTTTCTTT
many | TRBJ2-7 | TRBV5-6 | NA | CASSLRDLEYF | TGTGCCAGCAGCTTACGGGACTTGGAGTACTTC
NA | TRBJ2-7 | TRBV19 | TRBD2 | CASRKTSGGPDTQYF | TGTGCCAGTAGAAAGACTAGCGGGGGGCCAGATACGCAGTACTTC
NA | TRBJ2-1 | TRBV2 | TRBD1 | CASSLGQGYVNEQFF | TGTGCCAGCAGCCTGGGACAGGGTTATGTCAATGAGCAGTTCTTC
many | TRBJ1-2 | TRBV15 | NA | CATSLAGLYGYTF | TGTGCCACCAGCTTGGCAGGCCTCTATGGCTACACCTTC
NA | TRBJ1-4 | TRBV5-8 | NA | CASSYQGPGRLFF | TGTGCCAGCAGCTACCAGGGACCCGGAAGGCTGTTTTTT
few | TRBJ2-7 | TRBV2 | TRBD2 | CASRLAGVRYEQYF | TGTGCCAGCAGACTAGCGGGAGTCAGGTACGAGCAGTACTTC
NA | TRBJ2-7 | TRBV12-3/TRBV12-4 | NA | CASRTTTFVGPSYEQYF | TGTGCCAGCAGGACGACAACTTTTGTTGGCCCCTCCTACGAGCAGTACTTC
once | TRBJ2-7 | TRBV12-3/TRBV12-4 | TRBD1 | CASSSRDRGTKQYF | TGTGCCAGCAGTTCGCGGGACAGGGGGACCAAGCAGTACTTC
many | TRBJ1-2 | TRBV25-1 | NA | CASSVTGSPSDYTF | TGTGCCAGCAGTGTTACAGGGTCCCCCTCTGACTACACCTTC
NA | TRBJ1-1 | TRBV6-5 | NA | CASSYTGGLMNTEAFF | TGTGCCAGCAGTTACACGGGGGGCCTCATGAACACTGAAGCTTTCTTT
many | TRBJ1-3 | TRBV7-9 | NA | CASSESGSRNTIYF | TGTGCCAGCAGCGAATCAGGGAGCCGAAACACCATATATTTT
many | TRBJ2-7 | TRBV29-1 | TRBD2 | CSVKGLAGTYEQYF | TGCAGCGTTAAGGGACTAGCGGGAACCTACGAGCAGTACTTC
few | TRBJ1-5 | TRBV19 | TRBD1 | CASTMDRGNQPQHF | TGTGCCAGTACCATGGACAGGGGAAATCAGCCCCAGCATTTT